A selection of T cell receptor beta chains follows, all from one sample in a study of blood T cell repertoires in COVID-19. Clones were sequenced by immunoSEQ multiplex PCR, and TCRdb holds only the in-frame ones, with some missing. Of about 100,000 clones listed, 80% to 90% are singletons. The sample was peripheral blood. These receptors were taken from a man aged 50 or older with acute or convalescent COVID-19. The CDR3 runs from the conserved cysteine through the conserved F or W. Each record gives: J gene, V gene, CDR3 length, clone size, D gene, CDR3 DNA, CDR3 protein. D genes are given only for firm matches. Some rows mark clone size as missing; the rest say once, few, many or name a class of expanded clone.

J: TRBJ1-2
V: TRBV9
length: 14
size: .
D: .
DNA: TGTGCCAGCAGCGTAGGAATAGGGGGCTATGGCTACACCTTC
CDR3: CASSVGIGGYGYTF

J: TRBJ2-1
V: TRBV27
length: 15
size: .
D: .
DNA: TGTGCCAGCAGTCTCACAGGCCCCCCCGGCAATGAGCAGTTCTTC
CDR3: CASSLTGPPGNEQFF

J: TRBJ1-1
V: TRBV7-8
length: 18
size: .
D: .
DNA: TGTGCCAGCAGCCCGAGGTACGCCCGGACAGACCAGAACACTGAAGCTTTCTTT
CDR3: CASSPRYARTDQNTEAFF

J: TRBJ2-5
V: TRBV24-1
length: 15
size: .
D: TRBD1
DNA: TGTGCCACCAGCACAACAGGGGGAGATCAAGAGACCCAGTACTTC
CDR3: CATSTTGGDQETQYF

J: TRBJ2-5
V: TRBV10-2
length: 15
size: .
D: TRBD1
DNA: TGCGCCAGCGCCCCCGGGACAGGGGATTTGGAGACCCAGTACTTC
CDR3: CASAPGTGDLETQYF

J: TRBJ1-3
V: TRBV4-1
length: 20
size: .
D: TRBD1
DNA: TGCGCCAGCAGCCAGCGGACAGGGGCGCCCTCCACCCTCTCTGGAAACACCATATATTTT
CDR3: CASSQRTGAPSTLSGNTIYF

J: TRBJ2-3
V: TRBV7-9
length: 15
size: .
D: TRBD2
DNA: TGTGCCAGCAGCATTAGCGGGATAGGGACAGATACGCAGTATTTT
CDR3: CASSISGIGTDTQYF

J: TRBJ1-4
V: TRBV11-2
length: 17
size: .
D: TRBD1
DNA: TGTGCCAGCAGCACCTGGGGACAGGGGGCAACTAATGAAAAACTGTTTTTT
CDR3: CASSTWGQGATNEKLFF

J: TRBJ2-3
V: TRBV21-1
length: 16
size: .
D: .
DNA: TGTGCCAGCCTCCCCCCTTGCGGGACTAGCACAGATACGCAGTATTTT
CDR3: CASLPPCGTSTDTQYF

J: TRBJ1-3
V: TRBV5-1
length: 15
size: .
D: TRBD1
DNA: TGCGCCAGCAGGTTGGATACAGGGGTTGGAAACACCATATATTTT
CDR3: CASRLDTGVGNTIYF

J: TRBJ2-1
V: TRBV4-2
length: 15
size: .
D: .
DNA: TGTGCCAGCAGCCAAGCCCCTATACAGGGTAATGAGCAGTTCTTC
CDR3: CASSQAPIQGNEQFF

J: TRBJ2-1
V: TRBV6-5
length: 14
size: .
D: TRBD2
DNA: TGTGCCAGCAGGGCTAGCGGGTCCTACAATGAGCAGTTCTTC
CDR3: CASRASGSYNEQFF

J: TRBJ1-5
V: TRBV6-5
length: 14
size: .
D: .
DNA: TGTGCCAGCAGGGAGGGGAATTCGGGACAGCCCCAGCATTTT
CDR3: CASREGNSGQPQHF

J: TRBJ1-5
V: TRBV10-3
length: 13
size: .
D: .
DNA: TGTGCCATCAGTGAGTCCCAGAATCAGCCCCAGCATTTT
CDR3: CAISESQNQPQHF

J: TRBJ2-3
V: TRBV6-5
length: 15
size: .
D: TRBD1
DNA: TGTGCCAGTACCTCGGGGACAGGGAGCGCAGATACGCAGTATTTT
CDR3: CASTSGTGSADTQYF

J: TRBJ2-1
V: TRBV11-2
length: 15
size: .
D: .
DNA: TGTGCCAGCAGCTTAGATCAATCAAACTACAATGAGCAGTTCTTC
CDR3: CASSLDQSNYNEQFF

J: TRBJ2-1
V: TRBV27
length: 16
size: .
D: TRBD2
DNA: TGTGCCAGCAGTTTATCACTAGCGGCGCCTTACAATGAGCAGTTCTTC
CDR3: CASSLSLAAPYNEQFF

J: TRBJ2-1
V: TRBV4-2
length: 17
size: few
D: TRBD2
DNA: TGTGCCAGCAGCCACCCGACTAGCGGGCCCACTGCCAATGAGCAGTTCTTC
CDR3: CASSHPTSGPTANEQFF

J: TRBJ2-1
V: TRBV9
length: 16
size: once
D: .
DNA: TGTGCCAGCAGCGTAAACCCGGGACTCATGACAGGGGAGCAGTTCTTC
CDR3: CASSVNPGLMTGEQFF

J: TRBJ2-7
V: TRBV11-2
length: 13
size: .
D: .
DNA: TGTGCCAGCAGCCGTGGAGGAGGCTACGAGCAGTACTTC
CDR3: CASSRGGGYEQYF

J: TRBJ2-3
V: TRBV7-9
length: 12
size: .
D: .
DNA: TGTGCCAGCAGCTTAGTTCAAGATACGCAGTATTTT
CDR3: CASSLVQDTQYF

J: TRBJ1-1
V: TRBV19
length: 16
size: .
D: .
DNA: TGTGCCAGTAGTATTAGCCTCAGGGTTGTGAACACTGAAGCTTTCTTT
CDR3: CASSISLRVVNTEAFF

J: TRBJ2-5
V: TRBV28
length: 15
size: .
D: TRBD2
DNA: TGTGCCAGCAGTTTTAGCGGGAGACCCCAAGAGACCCAGTACTTC
CDR3: CASSFSGRPQETQYF

J: TRBJ1-1
V: TRBV5-8
length: 15
size: .
D: TRBD1
DNA: TGTGCCAGCAGGGGTGTAGGGACAGAAAACACTGAAGCTTTCTTT
CDR3: CASRGVGTENTEAFF

J: TRBJ2-1
V: TRBV16
length: 16
size: few
D: TRBD1
DNA: TGTGCCAGCAGCCAAGGTGGGACAGGGGGTTCGAATGAGCAGTTCTTC
CDR3: CASSQGGTGGSNEQFF

J: TRBJ2-3
V: TRBV12-3/TRBV12-4
length: 13
size: once
D: .
DNA: TGTGCCAGCAGTTTACTGAGGGCAGATACGCAGTATTTT
CDR3: CASSLLRADTQYF

J: TRBJ2-3
V: TRBV24-1
length: 16
size: few
D: TRBD1
DNA: TGTGCCACCAGTGCCCCTGGGACAGAAAGAAGGGATACGCAGTATTTT
CDR3: CATSAPGTERRDTQYF

J: TRBJ1-5
V: TRBV4-2
length: 18
size: .
D: .
DNA: TGTGCCAGCAGCCAAGATAGTGAGGCCACTCACCATTACCAGCCCCAGCATTTT
CDR3: CASSQDSEATHHYQPQHF

J: TRBJ2-1
V: TRBV9
length: 19
size: once
D: TRBD2
DNA: TGTGCCAGCAGCGGGAGCGGGACTATGAGCGGGGGGGCCGGCAATGAGCAGTTCTTC
CDR3: CASSGSGTMSGGAGNEQFF

J: TRBJ2-7
V: TRBV12-3/TRBV12-4
length: 13
size: .
D: .
DNA: TGTGCCAGCAGTCCAGGGCTTGGATACGAGCAGTACTTC
CDR3: CASSPGLGYEQYF

J: TRBJ2-3
V: TRBV5-8
length: 16
size: .
D: TRBD2
DNA: TGTGCCAGCAGCCAGCGGAAGCGGGAGCCAGCAGATACGCAGTATTTT
CDR3: CASSQRKREPADTQYF

J: TRBJ2-7
V: TRBV4-1
length: 15
size: .
D: TRBD2
DNA: TGCGCCAGCAGCCAAGGACTAGCGGCAACCTACGAGCAGTACTTC
CDR3: CASSQGLAATYEQYF

J: TRBJ1-3
V: TRBV18
length: 18
size: once
D: .
DNA: TGTGCCAGCTCACCACTAGAAATCGCAGAGCGCTCTGGAAACACCATATATTTT
CDR3: CASSPLEIAERSGNTIYF

J: TRBJ2-3
V: TRBV24-1
length: 19
size: .
D: TRBD2
DNA: TGTGCCACCAGTGATCCTGGACTAGCGGGAGGGCTGAGGTCAGATACGCAGTATTTT
CDR3: CATSDPGLAGGLRSDTQYF

J: TRBJ2-7
V: TRBV7-9
length: 14
size: once
D: TRBD1
DNA: TGTGCCAGCAGCGCTGCCGGGACAGGCTACGAGCAGTACTTC
CDR3: CASSAAGTGYEQYF